This TCR beta chain stems from a study of blood T cell repertoires in COVID-19. The V segment lost 4 bases and the J segment 1 base; nucleotides outside the gene matches: 8. This CDR3 spans 17 amino acids. Per germline, CDR1 LGHDT and CDR2 YNNKEL (reference sequence). It was during active infection that Seattle patients were enrolled and then longitudinally followed. In the original processing: How many nucleated cells were present was estimated from reference gene primer amplification. Method: immunoSEQ multiplex PCR; TCRdb's copy keeps in-frame clones and lacks some. Clonal size and the V and J genes are those of that table, whereas D and trimming came from the DNA. The repertoire has around 200,000 clones, 75% to 85% of them found once; the top ten carry roughly 1.3%.

The TCR was taken from a woman in her twenties or thirties with COVID-19, enrolled during active disease. This chain joins TRBV3-1 (or the pseudogene TRBV3-2) and TRBJ1-3; 9 bases fit TRBD1. Sequenced: peripheral blood. CDR3 in amino acids: CASSLSGTGRSGNTIYF. Written as DNA, the CDR3 is TGTGCCAGCAGCCTCAGCGGGACAGGGCGATCTGGAAACACCATATATTTT.